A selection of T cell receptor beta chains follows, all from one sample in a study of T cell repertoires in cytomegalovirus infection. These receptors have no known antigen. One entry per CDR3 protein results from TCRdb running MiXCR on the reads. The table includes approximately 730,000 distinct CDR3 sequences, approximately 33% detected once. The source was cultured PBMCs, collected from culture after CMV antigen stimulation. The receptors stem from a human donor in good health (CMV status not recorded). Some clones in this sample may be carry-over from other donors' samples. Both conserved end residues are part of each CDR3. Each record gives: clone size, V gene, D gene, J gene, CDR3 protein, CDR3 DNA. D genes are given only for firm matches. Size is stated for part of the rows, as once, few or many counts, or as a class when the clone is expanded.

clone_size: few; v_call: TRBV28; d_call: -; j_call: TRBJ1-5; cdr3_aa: CASRANGQPQHF; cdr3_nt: TGTGCCAGCAGAGCAAATGGTCAGCCCCAGCATTTT
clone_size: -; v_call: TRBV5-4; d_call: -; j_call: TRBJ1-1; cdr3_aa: CASSLWWGGSEAFF; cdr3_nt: TGTGCCAGCAGCTTGTGGTGGGGGGGCTCTGAAGCTTTCTTT
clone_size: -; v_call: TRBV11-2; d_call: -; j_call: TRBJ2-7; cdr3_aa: CASSLERARDYEQYF; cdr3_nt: TGTGCCAGCAGCTTAGAGCGAGCGAGGGACTACGAGCAGTACTTC
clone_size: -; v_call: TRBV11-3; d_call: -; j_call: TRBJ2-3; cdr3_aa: CASSYLSLDTQYF; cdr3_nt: TGTGCCAGCAGCTACCTATCGCTTGATACGCAGTATTTT
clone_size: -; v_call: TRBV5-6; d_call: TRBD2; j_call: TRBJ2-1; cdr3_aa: CASSLMSGSMNNEQFF; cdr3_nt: TGTGCCAGCAGTCTGATGAGCGGGAGCATGAACAATGAGCAGTTCTTC
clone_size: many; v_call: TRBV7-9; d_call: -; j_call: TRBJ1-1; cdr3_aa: CASSLEGSTPFF; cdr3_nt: TGTGCCAGCAGCTTAGAGGGGTCCACTCCTTTCTTT
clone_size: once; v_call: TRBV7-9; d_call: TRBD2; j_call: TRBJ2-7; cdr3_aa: CASSSGLAGRISYEQYF; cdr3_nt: TGTGCCAGCAGCTCGGGACTAGCGGGAAGGATCTCCTACGAGCAGTACTTC
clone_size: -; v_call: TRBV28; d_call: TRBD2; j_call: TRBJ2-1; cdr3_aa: CASRGDSYNEQFF; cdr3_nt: TGTGCCAGCCGGGGGGACTCCTACAATGAGCAGTTCTTC
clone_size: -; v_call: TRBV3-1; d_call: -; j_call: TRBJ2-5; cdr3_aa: CASSHSTEQETQYF; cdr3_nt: TGTGCCAGCAGCCACTCGACAGAACAAGAGACCCAGTACTTC
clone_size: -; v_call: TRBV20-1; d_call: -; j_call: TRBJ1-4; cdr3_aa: CSATTYENEKLFF; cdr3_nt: TGCAGTGCTACAACCTATGAAAATGAAAAACTGTTTTTT
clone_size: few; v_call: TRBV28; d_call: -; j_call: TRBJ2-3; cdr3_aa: CASSLWDAVRTDTQYF; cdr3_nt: TGTGCCAGCAGTTTATGGGACGCGGTGCGCACAGATACGCAGTATTTT
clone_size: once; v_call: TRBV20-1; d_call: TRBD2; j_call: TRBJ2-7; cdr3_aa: CSAPGLAGVAYEQYF; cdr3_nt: TGCAGTGCTCCGGGACTAGCGGGAGTTGCCTACGAGCAGTACTTC
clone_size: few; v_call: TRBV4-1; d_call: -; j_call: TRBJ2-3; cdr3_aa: CASSRWGGRTDTQYF; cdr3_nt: TGCGCCAGCAGTCGATGGGGGGGCCGCACAGATACGCAGTATTTT
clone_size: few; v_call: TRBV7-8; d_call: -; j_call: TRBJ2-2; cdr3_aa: CASSQGVVGRSTGELFF; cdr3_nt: TGTGCCAGCAGCCAAGGGGTCGTGGGGCGCAGCACCGGGGAGCTGTTTTTT
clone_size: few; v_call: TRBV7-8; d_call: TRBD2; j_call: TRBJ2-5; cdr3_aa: CASSYRLAGAQETQYF; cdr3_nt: TGTGCCAGCAGCTACCGACTAGCGGGCGCTCAGGAGACCCAGTACTTC
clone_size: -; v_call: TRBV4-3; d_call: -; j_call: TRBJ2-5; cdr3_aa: CASSQWEGARETQYF; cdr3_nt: TGCGCCAGCAGCCAATGGGAAGGGGCGCGGGAGACCCAGTACTTC
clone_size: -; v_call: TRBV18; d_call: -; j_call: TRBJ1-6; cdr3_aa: CASSPRGAGRDSPLHF; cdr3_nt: TGTGCCAGCTCACCACGGGGGGCAGGTCGTGATTCACCCCTCCACTTT
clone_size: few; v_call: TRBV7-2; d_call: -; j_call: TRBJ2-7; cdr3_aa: CASSFARRDEQYF; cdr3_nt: TGTGCCAGCAGCTTCGCCCGACGGGACGAGCAGTACTTC
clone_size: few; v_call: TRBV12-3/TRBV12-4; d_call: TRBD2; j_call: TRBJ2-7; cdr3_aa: CASSLRTSGRNEQYF; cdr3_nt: TGTGCCAGCAGTTTACGGACTAGCGGGAGGAATGAGCAGTACTTC
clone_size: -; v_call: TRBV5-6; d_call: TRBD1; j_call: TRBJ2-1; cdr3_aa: CASSWTFETGAFNEQFF; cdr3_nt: TGTGCCAGCAGCTGGACCTTTGAGACAGGGGCTTTCAATGAGCAGTTCTTC
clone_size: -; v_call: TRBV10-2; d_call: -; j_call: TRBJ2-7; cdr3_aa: CASTKPSLLYEQYF; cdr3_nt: TGCGCCAGCACTAAGCCCTCCCTACTCTACGAGCAGTACTTC
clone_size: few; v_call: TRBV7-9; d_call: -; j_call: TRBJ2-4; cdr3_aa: CASSSPQNIQYF; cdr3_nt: TGTGCCAGCAGCTCGCCCCAAAACATTCAGTACTTC
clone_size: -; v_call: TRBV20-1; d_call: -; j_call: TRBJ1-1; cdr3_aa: CSFGRGSNTEAFF; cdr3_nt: TGCAGTTTTGGTAGGGGTTCGAACACTGAAGCTTTCTTT
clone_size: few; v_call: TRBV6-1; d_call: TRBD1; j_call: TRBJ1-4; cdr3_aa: CASGPTGNDNEKLFF; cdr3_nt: TGTGCCAGCGGCCCGACAGGGAATGATAATGAAAAACTGTTTTTT
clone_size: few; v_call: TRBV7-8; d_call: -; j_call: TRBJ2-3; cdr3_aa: CASSPEGDTTDTQYF; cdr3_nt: TGTGCCAGCAGCCCAGAGGGGGACACCACAGATACGCAGTATTTT
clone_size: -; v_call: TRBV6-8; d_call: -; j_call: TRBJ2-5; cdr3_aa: CASSYRGKETQYF; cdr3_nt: TGTGCCAGCAGTTACCGGGGCAAAGAGACCCAGTACTTC
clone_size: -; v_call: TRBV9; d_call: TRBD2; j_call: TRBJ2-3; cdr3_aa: CASSVDPSGGHSTDTQYF; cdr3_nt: TGTGCCAGCAGCGTAGATCCTAGCGGGGGGCATAGCACAGATACGCAGTATTTT
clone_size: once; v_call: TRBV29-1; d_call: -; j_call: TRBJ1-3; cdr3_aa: CSVRVRDKPYSGNTIYF; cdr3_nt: TGCAGCGTTAGGGTGAGGGATAAGCCTTACTCTGGAAACACCATATATTTT